This TCR beta chain comes out of a study of regulatory T cells in long-lasting Graves disease. As regards this clonotype: Its target is not known.

The time point: persistent/refractory GD, antithyroid drugs over 5 years with positive TRAb. After RNA was extracted from PBMCs, the TCR library was made from it. Study-wide findings and caveats: Gene preferences differed: TRBV28, TRBJ1-2, TRBJ2-5 in persistent cases.

Germline V lookup: CDR1 SGHTA, CDR2 FQGNSA. Trimming left V 2 bases short and J 6 bases short, with 10 bases between. The CDR3 runs to 14 residues. Construction of TCR beta libraries relied on iRepertoire HTBI primers and on Arm-PCR targeting CDR3 regions. One entry per CDR3 protein results from TCRdb running MiXCR on the multiplex PCR reads. Of 400,000 to 450,000 distinct CDR3 sequences in the sample, roughly a quarter were seen once. The sequences come from peripheral blood mononuclear cells (PBMCs), collected when the disease was refractory, from a patient treated with antithyroid drugs. The chain employs TRBV7-2 and TRBJ2-2; weak D call: TRBD2 (5 bases). The receptor's source is a female donor with Graves disease. This CDR3 is CASSLLLAPGELFF. The CDR3 region has the DNA TGTGCCAGCAGCTTATTGTTAGCGCCCGGGGAGCTGTTTTTT.